The clone carrying this TCR beta chain occurred once. Antigen unknown. Patients with other autoimmune diseases, uncontrolled infections, pregnancy or lactation were excluded. Clinical symptoms, serum thyroxine, TRAb, thyroid ultrasound and orbital computed tomography determined diagnosis. The germline V gene encodes CDR1 KGHDR and CDR2 SFDVKD. V lost 5 bases to trimming and J lost 5 bases; unmatched junction nucleotides: 10. The CDR3 runs to 16 residues. RNA transcripts were the source from which TCR beta CDR3 regions were amplified. The workflow started with a first-round RT-PCR run with HTBI primers and then moved on to a second-round multiplex PCR. TCRdb ran MiXCR on the multiplex PCR reads and lists one entry per CDR3 protein. The repertoire holds about 500,000 distinct CDR3 sequences, with about 35% as singletons. The data were obtained in a study of Graves' ophthalmopathy and Graves' hyperthyroidism. General study findings and limits: At roughly 67% sensitivity and 72.22% specificity, the model predicted progression of the ophthalmopathy.

The receptor was isolated from an adult man with Graves' hyperthyroidism. Input material: peripheral blood or thyroid tissue (not recorded which). The chain uses TRBV24-1 and TRBJ2-2; 7 bases align to TRBD1. CDR3 protein: CATSAPKGAGTGELFF. The CDR3 region has the DNA TGTGCCACCAGTGCCCCGAAGGGGGCAGGGACCGGGGAGCTGTTTTTT.